A selection of T cell receptor beta chains follows, all from one sample in a study of blood T cell repertoires in COVID-19. Clones were sequenced by immunoSEQ multiplex PCR, and TCRdb holds only the in-frame ones, with some missing. The profile shows about 140,000 clones, about 80% of them singletons. Sequences were obtained from peripheral blood. The source is a human donor in a cohort sampled during active COVID-19. Both conserved end residues are part of each CDR3. D genes are given only for firm matches. A clone size is listed for some rows: how often the clone was seen (once, few, many), or a class if it is expanded.

TRBD2	once	TRBV11-3	TRBJ2-2	CASSLRATSGQYTGELFF	TGTGCCAGCAGCTTAAGGGCCACTAGCGGACAATACACCGGGGAGCTGTTTTTT
TRBD1	.	TRBV20-1	TRBJ1-3	CSASGRTGGTENTIYF	TGCAGTGCTAGTGGGAGGACAGGGGGGACAGAAAACACCATATATTTT
.	.	TRBV7-8	TRBJ2-3	CASSLHRTFPRVTDTQYF	TGTGCCAGCAGCTTACATCGGACCTTCCCGAGGGTCACAGATACGCAGTATTTT
.	.	TRBV11-2	TRBJ1-1	CASSLGLEAFF	TGTGCCAGCAGCTTAGGACTGGAAGCTTTCTTT
.	.	TRBV10-2	TRBJ2-4	CASSASGHSNIQYF	TGCGCCAGCAGTGCCTCGGGACACAGCAACATTCAGTACTTC
TRBD1	.	TRBV20-1	TRBJ2-7	CSASGGTGIYEQYF	TGCAGTGCTAGTGGCGGGACAGGTATCTACGAGCAGTACTTC
.	.	TRBV5-4	TRBJ1-2	CASSLEPAADNYGYTF	TGTGCCAGCAGCTTGGAGCCCGCGGCGGATAACTATGGCTACACCTTC
TRBD2	.	TRBV29-1	TRBJ2-1	CSVYGTAGGDEQFF	TGCAGCGTTTACGGGACAGCGGGAGGCGATGAGCAGTTCTTC
TRBD2	.	TRBV4-1	TRBJ2-1	CASSQESGGLNEQFF	TGCGCCAGCAGCCAAGAGAGCGGGGGGTTAAATGAGCAGTTCTTC
.	.	TRBV29-1	TRBJ1-2	CSAEDTNYGYTF	TGCAGCGCCGAGGATACTAACTATGGCTACACCTTC
.	.	TRBV11-2	TRBJ1-3	CASSSQGYTIYF	TGTGCCAGCAGTAGCCAGGGGTACACCATATATTTT
TRBD2	.	TRBV11-3	TRBJ2-1	CASSLEIQYTGTSENNEQFF	TGTGCCAGCAGCTTAGAAATACAATACACCGGGACTAGCGAAAACAATGAGCAGTTCTTC
TRBD2	few	TRBV2	TRBJ2-2	CASSEVSGGPGELFF	TGTGCCAGCAGTGAAGTTAGCGGGGGGCCCGGGGAGCTGTTTTTT
.	few	TRBV5-6	TRBJ1-5	CASSLAGVDQPQHF	TGTGCCAGCAGCTTGGCCGGAGTAGATCAGCCCCAGCATTTT
.	.	TRBV7-6	TRBJ2-1	CASSLGLQGNEQFF	TGTGCCAGCAGCTTAGGGCTACAGGGCAATGAGCAGTTCTTC
.	.	TRBV28	TRBJ1-1	CASSLRQVLMNTEAFF	TGTGCCAGCAGTCTTAGACAGGTACTAATGAACACTGAAGCTTTCTTT
.	.	TRBV19	TRBJ1-6	CATGDTWGSPLHF	TGTGCCACCGGGGACACTTGGGGTTCACCCCTCCACTTT
TRBD1	.	TRBV5-1	TRBJ2-3	CASWRQGADTQYF	TGCGCCAGCTGGAGACAGGGCGCAGATACGCAGTATTTT
.	.	TRBV7-2	TRBJ1-5	CASSSKAGWQPQHF	TGTGCCAGCAGCTCAAAGGCGGGGTGGCAGCCCCAGCATTTT
TRBD2	.	TRBV3-1/TRBV3-2	TRBJ2-2	CASSPGLPTGELFF	TGTGCCAGCAGCCCGGGACTACCCACCGGGGAGCTGTTTTTT
.	.	TRBV19	TRBJ1-1	CASRWGESHTEAFF	TGTGCCAGTAGATGGGGGGAGTCACACACTGAAGCTTTCTTT
.	.	TRBV7-9	TRBJ2-5	CASSYRVGAGETQYF	TGTGCCAGCAGCTACCGAGTGGGGGCAGGAGAGACCCAGTACTTC
TRBD1	.	TRBV3-1/TRBV3-2	TRBJ1-6	CASSQGAGGNSPLHF	TGTGCCAGCAGCCAAGGGGCAGGGGGTAATTCACCCCTCCACTTT
.	.	TRBV9	TRBJ1-3	CASSVQPTGTGNTIYF	TGTGCCAGCAGCGTACAACCCACAGGGACCGGAAACACCATATATTTT
.	.	TRBV4-2	TRBJ1-6	CASSQEGADSPLHF	TGTGCCAGCAGCCAAGAGGGGGCTGATTCACCCCTCCACTTT
TRBD2	.	TRBV3-1/TRBV3-2	TRBJ2-7	CASSQRSSGGIYEQYF	TGTGCCAGCAGCCAAAGATCAAGCGGGGGTATCTACGAGCAGTACTTC
TRBD1	few	TRBV10-3	TRBJ2-7	CAIKGTGDEQYF	TGTGCCATCAAGGGGACAGGGGACGAGCAGTACTTC
.	.	TRBV6-1	TRBJ2-1	CASSESYEQFF	TGTGCCAGCAGTGAATCCTATGAGCAGTTCTTC
TRBD2	.	TRBV2	TRBJ2-2	CASRETSGGNTGELFF	TGTGCCAGCAGAGAGACTAGCGGGGGGAACACCGGGGAGCTGTTTTTT